One sample yielded the 8 T cell receptor beta chains listed below, sequenced in a study of cytomegalovirus exposure and HLA in healthy donors. Here immunoSEQ multiplex PCR was the method, and the copy in TCRdb shows in-frame clones only, minus some. The sample consists of about 84,000 clones, roughly 88% of them appearing once. The sequencing input was PBMCs. The receptors come from a young man in good health and CMV-seronegative.

This clone came up a few times. This rearrangement joins TRBV4-1 to TRBJ2-7; D possibly corresponds to TRBD1 (6 bases). Trimming stripped 1 base from V and 3 bases from J, with 13 bases between. The CDR3 sequence is 15 residues long. Germline V gives CDR1 MGHRA, CDR2 YSYEKL. The CDR3 region has the DNA TGCGCCAGCAGCCAAGCCACTTTGGACAGCTACGAGCAGTACTTC. This gives the protein CASSQATLDSYEQYF.

The V call is TRBV2, the J call TRBJ2-7, with D perhaps TRBD2 (5 bases). Trimming cost V 6 bases and J 3 bases, with 15 bases left between them. The CDR3 is made up of 14 amino acids. Germline V gene lookup returns CDR1 SNHLY and CDR2 FYNNEI. CDR3 residues: CASRTREAIYEQYF. As DNA, the CDR3 is TGTGCCAGCAGGACCCGGGAAGCTATCTACGAGCAGTACTTC.

The V and J genes are TRBV2 and TRBJ2-1; D gene ambiguous. V lost 9 bases to trimming and J lost 6 bases, with 12 bases between them. CDR3 length equals 12 residues. Germline CDR1 and CDR2: SNHLY and FYNNEI. The CDR3 loop is CASLQLTNEQFF. In nucleotides, the CDR3 is TGTGCCAGTCTACAGTTAACCAATGAGCAGTTCTTC.

This clone has only a few counts. The V and J genes are TRBV23-1 and TRBJ1-6, with unresolved D. TRBV23-1 is given ORF status, its function remaining uncertain. The V end lost 3 bases, the J end lost 7 bases, and 10 bases lay between the germline ends. This CDR3 is built from 14 residues. The CDR3 DNA reads as TGCGCCAGCAGTCAGCCAGGCGAGAATTCACCCCTCCACTTT. Its protein product is CASSQPGENSPLHF.

The rearrangement joins TRBV5-1 to TRBJ1-1; 8 nucleotides align to TRBD1. The germline V gene encodes CDR1 SGHRS and CDR2 YFSETQ. The junction had 9 bases not matched to a gene; V was cut back by 1 base and J by 4 bases. The CDR3 has 16 amino acids. CDR3 region: CASSLYGQGGGTEAFF. The CDR3 coding sequence is TGCGCCAGCAGCTTGTATGGACAGGGAGGGGGCACTGAAGCTTTCTTT.

The V call is TRBV14, the J call TRBJ2-1, with 9 bases that match TRBD1. This CDR3 is built from 14 residues. The V gene end was trimmed by 7 bases and the J gene end by 7 bases; junction bases not matched to a gene: 8. Germline-derived CDR1 and CDR2 are SGHDN and FVKESK. CDR3 coding DNA: TGTGCCAGCAACCTCCGGGACAGGGCTAATGAGCAGTTCTTC. It translates to CASNLRDRANEQFF. Full variable domain (missing parts from reference TRBV14 and TRBJ2-1): EAGVTQFPSHSVIEKGQTVTLRCDPISGHDNLYWYRRVMGKEIKFLLHFVKESKQDESGMPNNRFLAERTGGTYSTLKVQPAELEDSGVYFCASNLRDRANEQFFGPGTRLTVL.

The chain links TRBV11-2 to TRBJ1-4, with 10 bases aligning to TRBD1. Germline values: CDR1 SGHAT, CDR2 FQNNGV. The CDR3 extends over 15 amino acids. With 5 bases clipped from V and 6 bases from J, the junction kept 6 bases outside the gene matches. CDR3: CASSILGTGDEKLFF. CDR3 nucleotides: TGTGCCAGCAGCATCCTAGGGACAGGGGATGAAAAACTGTTTTTT.

The V call is TRBV7-3, the J call TRBJ2-1; TRBD2 might be the D (5 bases). Germline CDR1 and CDR2: SGHTA and FQGTGA. The CDR3 runs to 13 residues. V shed 5 bases and J shed 15 bases, with 20 bases lying between them. CDR3 sequence: CASSRQSEVLLFF. Here the CDR3 DNA reads TGTGCCAGCAGCCGCCAATCGGAGGTCCTTCTGTTCTTC.